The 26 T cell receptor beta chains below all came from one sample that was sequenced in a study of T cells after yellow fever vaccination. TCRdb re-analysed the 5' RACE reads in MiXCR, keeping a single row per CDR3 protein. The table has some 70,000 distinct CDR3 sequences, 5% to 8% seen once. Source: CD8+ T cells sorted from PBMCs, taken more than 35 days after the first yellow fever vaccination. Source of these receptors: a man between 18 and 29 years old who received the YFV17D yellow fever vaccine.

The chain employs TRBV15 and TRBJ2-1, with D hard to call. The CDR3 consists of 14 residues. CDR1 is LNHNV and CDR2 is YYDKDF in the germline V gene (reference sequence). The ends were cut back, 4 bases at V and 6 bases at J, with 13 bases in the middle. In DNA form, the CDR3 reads TGTGCCACCAGCATCCGGGCGAGGACCAATGAGCAGTTCTTC. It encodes CATSIRARTNEQFF.

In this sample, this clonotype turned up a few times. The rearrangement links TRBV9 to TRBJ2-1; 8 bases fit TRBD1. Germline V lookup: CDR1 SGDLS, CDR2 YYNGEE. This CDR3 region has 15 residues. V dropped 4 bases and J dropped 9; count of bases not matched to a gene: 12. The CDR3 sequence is CASSPRQGWRSEQFF. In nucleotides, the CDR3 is TGTGCCAGCAGCCCAAGACAGGGGTGGAGAAGTGAGCAGTTCTTC.

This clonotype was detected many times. The CDR3 loop reads CASSLGQGEETQYF. DNA for the CDR3: TGTGCCAGCAGCTTAGGACAGGGCGAAGAGACCCAGTACTTC. The genes are TRBV7-3 and TRBJ2-5; 8 bases map to TRBD1. CDR3 size: 14 residues. The ends lost 2 bases at V and 3 bases at J; junction bases unmatched: 2. Germline V gives CDR1 SGHTA, CDR2 FQGTGA.

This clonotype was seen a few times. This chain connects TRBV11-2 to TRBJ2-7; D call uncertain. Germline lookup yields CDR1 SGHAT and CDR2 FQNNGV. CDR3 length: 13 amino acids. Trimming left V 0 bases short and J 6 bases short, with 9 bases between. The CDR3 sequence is CASSLEDGIEQYV. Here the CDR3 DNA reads TGTGCCAGCAGCTTAGAGGATGGCATCGAGCAGTACGTC.

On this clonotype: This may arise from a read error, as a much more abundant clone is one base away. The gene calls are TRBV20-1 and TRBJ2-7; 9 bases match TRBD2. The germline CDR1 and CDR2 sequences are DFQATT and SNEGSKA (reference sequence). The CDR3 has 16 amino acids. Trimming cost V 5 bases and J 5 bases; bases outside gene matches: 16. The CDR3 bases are TGCAGTGCTCTTGGTGCTAGCGGGGTCTATAGCCACGAGCAGTACTTC. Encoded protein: CSALGASGVYSHEQYF.

CDR3 coding DNA: TGTGCCAGCAGCTTAGGGGTGGGGGCTGGCCGGGGCAATGAGCAGTTCTTC. This codes for CASSLGVGAGRGNEQFF. The chain employs TRBV7-8 and TRBJ2-1, with D perhaps TRBD1 (6 bases). Germline CDR1 and CDR2: SGHVS and FQNEAQ. The CDR3 has 17 amino acids. Trimming stripped 1 base from V and 6 bases from J, with 19 bases between.

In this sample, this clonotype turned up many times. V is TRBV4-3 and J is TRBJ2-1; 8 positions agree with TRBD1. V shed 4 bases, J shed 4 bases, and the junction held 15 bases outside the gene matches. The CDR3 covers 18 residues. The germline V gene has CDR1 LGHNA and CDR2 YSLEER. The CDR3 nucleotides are TGCGCCAGCAGCCCCCAGGGGGCCGGGGCGACAGAATACAATGAGCAGTTCTTC. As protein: CASSPQGAGATEYNEQFF.

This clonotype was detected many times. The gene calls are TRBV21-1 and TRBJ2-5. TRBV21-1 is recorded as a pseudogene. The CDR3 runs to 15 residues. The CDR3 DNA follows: TGTGCCAGCAGCAAAGATTACGGGTCCCAAGAGACCCAGTACTTC. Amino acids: CASSKDYGSQETQYF.

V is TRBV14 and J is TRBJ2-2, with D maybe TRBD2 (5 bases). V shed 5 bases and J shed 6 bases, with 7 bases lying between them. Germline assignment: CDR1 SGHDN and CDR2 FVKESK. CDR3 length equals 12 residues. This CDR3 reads CASSIGAGELFF. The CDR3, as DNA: TGTGCCAGCAGCATCGGGGCCGGGGAGCTGTTTTTT. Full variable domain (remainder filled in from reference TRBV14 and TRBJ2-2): EAGVTQFPSHSVIEKGQTVTLRCDPISGHDNLYWYRRVMGKEIKFLLHFVKESKQDESGMPNNRFLAERTGGTYSTLKVQPAELEDSGVYFCASSIGAGELFFGEGSRLTVL.

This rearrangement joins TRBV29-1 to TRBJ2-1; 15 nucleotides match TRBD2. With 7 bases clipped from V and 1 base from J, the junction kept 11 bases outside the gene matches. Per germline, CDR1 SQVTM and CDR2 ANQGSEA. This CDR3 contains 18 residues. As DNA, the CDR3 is TGCAGCGCTAGGGGACTAGCGGGGGGTACTCCTTCCTACAATGAGCAGTTCTTC. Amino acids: CSARGLAGGTPSYNEQFF.

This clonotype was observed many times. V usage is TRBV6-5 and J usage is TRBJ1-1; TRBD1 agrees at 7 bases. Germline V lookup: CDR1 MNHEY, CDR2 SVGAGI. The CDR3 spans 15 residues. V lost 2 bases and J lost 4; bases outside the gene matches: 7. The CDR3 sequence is CASSYERGRPTEAFF. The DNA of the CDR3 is TGTGCCAGCAGTTACGAAAGGGGGCGCCCCACTGAAGCTTTCTTT.

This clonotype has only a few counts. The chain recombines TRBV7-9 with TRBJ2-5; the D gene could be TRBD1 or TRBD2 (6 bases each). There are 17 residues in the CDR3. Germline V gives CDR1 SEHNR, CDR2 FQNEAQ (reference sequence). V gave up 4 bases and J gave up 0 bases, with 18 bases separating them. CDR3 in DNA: TGTGCCAGCAGCTCGACTAGGACAGACCAGTACCAAGAGACCCAGTACTTC. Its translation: CASSSTRTDQYQETQYF.

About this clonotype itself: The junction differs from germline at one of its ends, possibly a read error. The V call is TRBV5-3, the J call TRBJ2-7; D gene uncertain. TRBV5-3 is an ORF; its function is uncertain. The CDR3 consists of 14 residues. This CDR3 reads CAMRPGLHSCEQYF. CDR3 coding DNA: TGTGCCATGAGACCCGGGCTCCATTCCTGCGAGCAGTACTTC.

CDR3 region: CASSGSAQTITDTQYF. The CDR3 DNA reads TGTGCCAGCAGTGGATCAGCGCAGACAATCACAGATACGCAGTATTTT. The genes are TRBV3-1 and TRBJ2-3; D gene unclear. The CDR3 totals 16 residues. The ends were cut back, 6 bases at V and 2 bases at J, with 18 bases in the middle. Looked up from germline, CDR1 is LGHDT and CDR2 is YNNKEL (reference sequence).

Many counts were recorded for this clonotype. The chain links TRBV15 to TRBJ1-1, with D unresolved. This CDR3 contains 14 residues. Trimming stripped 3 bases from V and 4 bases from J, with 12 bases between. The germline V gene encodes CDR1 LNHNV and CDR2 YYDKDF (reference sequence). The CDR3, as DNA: TGTGCCACCAGCAGGTGGGTAGTGGGCACTGAAGCTTTCTTT. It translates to CATSRWVVGTEAFF.

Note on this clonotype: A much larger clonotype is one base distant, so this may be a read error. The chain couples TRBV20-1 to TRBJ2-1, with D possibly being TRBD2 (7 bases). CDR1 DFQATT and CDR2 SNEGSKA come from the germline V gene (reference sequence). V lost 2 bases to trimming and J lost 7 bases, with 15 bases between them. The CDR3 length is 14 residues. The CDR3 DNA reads TGCAGTGCTAGATTCCCGGGGGGCTTGAATGAGCAGTTCTTC. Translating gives CSARFPGGLNEQFF.

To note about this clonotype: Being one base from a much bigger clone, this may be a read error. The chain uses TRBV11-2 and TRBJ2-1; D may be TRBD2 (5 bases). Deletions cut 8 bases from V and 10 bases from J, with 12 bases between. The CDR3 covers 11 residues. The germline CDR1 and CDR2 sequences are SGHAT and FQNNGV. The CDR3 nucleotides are TGTGCCAGCTGTGTCGGAGGCGAGCAGTTCTTC. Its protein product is CASCVGGEQFF.

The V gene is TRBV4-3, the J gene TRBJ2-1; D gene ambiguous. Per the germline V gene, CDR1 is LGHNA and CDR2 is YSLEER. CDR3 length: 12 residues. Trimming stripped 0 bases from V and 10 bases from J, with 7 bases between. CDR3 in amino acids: CASSQDRVEQFF. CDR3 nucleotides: TGCGCCAGCAGCCAAGATAGGGTGGAGCAGTTCTTC.

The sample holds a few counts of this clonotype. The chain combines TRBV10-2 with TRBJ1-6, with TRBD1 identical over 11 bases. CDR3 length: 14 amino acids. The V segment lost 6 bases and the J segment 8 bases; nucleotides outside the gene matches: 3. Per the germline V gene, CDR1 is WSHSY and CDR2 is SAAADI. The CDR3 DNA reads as TGCGCCAGCAGCGGACAGGGGGCTTATTCACCCCTCCACTTT. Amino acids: CASSGQGAYSPLHF.

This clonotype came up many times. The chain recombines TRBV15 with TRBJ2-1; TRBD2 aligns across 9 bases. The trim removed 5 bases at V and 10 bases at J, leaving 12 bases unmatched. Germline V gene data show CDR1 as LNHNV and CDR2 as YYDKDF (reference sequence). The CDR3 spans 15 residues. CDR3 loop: CATSDLGRGGLEQFF. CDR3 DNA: TGTGCCACCAGCGACCTCGGGCGGGGGGGCCTAGAGCAGTTCTTC.

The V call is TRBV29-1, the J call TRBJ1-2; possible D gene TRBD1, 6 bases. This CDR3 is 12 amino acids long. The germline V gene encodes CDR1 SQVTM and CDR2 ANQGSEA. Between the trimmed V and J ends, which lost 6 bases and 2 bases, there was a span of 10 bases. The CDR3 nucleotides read TGCAGCGTCGTAGACAGGAACTATGGCTACACCTTC. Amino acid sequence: CSVVDRNYGYTF.

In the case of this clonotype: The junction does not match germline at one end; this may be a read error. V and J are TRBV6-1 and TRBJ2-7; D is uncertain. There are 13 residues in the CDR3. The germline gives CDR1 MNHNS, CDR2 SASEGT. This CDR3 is CASSDLSLSSPLF. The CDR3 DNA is TGTGCCAGCAGTGATCTCTCGTTAAGCTCCCCTCTCTTC.

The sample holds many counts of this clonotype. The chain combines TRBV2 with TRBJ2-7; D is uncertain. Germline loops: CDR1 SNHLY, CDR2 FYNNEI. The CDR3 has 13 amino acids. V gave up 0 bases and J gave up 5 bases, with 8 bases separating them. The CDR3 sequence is CASSEATVHEQYV. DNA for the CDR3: TGTGCCAGCAGTGAAGCTACGGTCCACGAGCAGTACGTC.

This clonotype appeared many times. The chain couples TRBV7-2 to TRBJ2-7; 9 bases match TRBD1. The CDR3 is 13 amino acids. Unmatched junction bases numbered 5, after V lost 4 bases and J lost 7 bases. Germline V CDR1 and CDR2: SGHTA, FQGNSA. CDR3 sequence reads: CASSSGTGWEQYF. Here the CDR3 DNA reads TGTGCCAGCAGCTCTGGGACAGGGTGGGAGCAGTACTTC.

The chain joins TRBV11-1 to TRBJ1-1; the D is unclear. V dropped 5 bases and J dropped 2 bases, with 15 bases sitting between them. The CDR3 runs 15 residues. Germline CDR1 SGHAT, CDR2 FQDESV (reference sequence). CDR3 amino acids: CASSRQRKTNTEAFF. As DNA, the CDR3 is TGTGCCAGCAGCCGCCAAAGAAAGACCAACACTGAAGCTTTCTTT.

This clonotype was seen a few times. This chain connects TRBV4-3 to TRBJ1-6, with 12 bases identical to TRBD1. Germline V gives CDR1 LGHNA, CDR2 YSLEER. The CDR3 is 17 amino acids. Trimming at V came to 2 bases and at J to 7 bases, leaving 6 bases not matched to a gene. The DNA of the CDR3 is TGCGCCAGCAGCCAATTCGGGACAGGGGGCCTCAATTCACCCCTCCACTTT. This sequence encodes CASSQFGTGGLNSPLHF.